This entry is about one T cell receptor (beta chain). Reverse transcription of about 0.45 to 1 ug RNA was carried out with random hexamers. Multiplex PCR with immunoSEQ amplified the TCR beta CDR3 across 54 Vbeta and 13 Jbeta. Each CDR3 protein is one row after TCRdb ran MiXCR on the immunoSEQ multiplex PCR reads. The sample gives 150,000 to 200,000 distinct CDR3 sequences, about 94% of which show up once; approximately 0.1% is in the top ten. The sample belongs to a study of CD8 T cells in Susac syndrome. Sequencing of TCR beta was undertaken in CD8+ and CD4+ T cells derived from blood. TEMRA cells underwent FACS enrichment and CD8+ and CD4+ T cells underwent negative isolation. The receptor was isolated from a human donor with multiple sclerosis. Material for sequencing was CD4+ T cells from PBMCs.

Written as DNA, the CDR3 is TGCAGCGTTGACCGTACCCGACAGGGCACAGATACGCAGTATTTT. This translates into CSVDRTRQGTDTQYF. The chain combines TRBV29-1 with TRBJ2-3, with TRBD1 as a possible D gene (6 bases). V lost 3 bases to trimming and J lost 1 base, with 14 bases between them. CDR1 and CDR2 (germline): SQVTM, ANQGSEA. This CDR3 region has 15 residues.